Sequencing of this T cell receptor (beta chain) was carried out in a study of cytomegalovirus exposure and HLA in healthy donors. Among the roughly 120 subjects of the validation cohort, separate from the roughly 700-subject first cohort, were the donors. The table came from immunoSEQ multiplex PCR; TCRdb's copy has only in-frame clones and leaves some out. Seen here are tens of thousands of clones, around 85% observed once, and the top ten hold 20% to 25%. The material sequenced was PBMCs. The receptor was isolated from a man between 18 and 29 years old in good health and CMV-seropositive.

The CDR3 DNA is TGTGCCAGCTGGGGACTGGAGCAGTACGTC. Protein: CASWGLEQYV. The chain employs TRBV2 and TRBJ2-7; tentative D call: TRBD2 (6 bases). Germline V CDR1 and CDR2: SNHLY, FYNNEI. The germline V and J ends were trimmed by 8 bases and 7 bases, with 9 bases remaining between them. The CDR3 runs 10 residues.